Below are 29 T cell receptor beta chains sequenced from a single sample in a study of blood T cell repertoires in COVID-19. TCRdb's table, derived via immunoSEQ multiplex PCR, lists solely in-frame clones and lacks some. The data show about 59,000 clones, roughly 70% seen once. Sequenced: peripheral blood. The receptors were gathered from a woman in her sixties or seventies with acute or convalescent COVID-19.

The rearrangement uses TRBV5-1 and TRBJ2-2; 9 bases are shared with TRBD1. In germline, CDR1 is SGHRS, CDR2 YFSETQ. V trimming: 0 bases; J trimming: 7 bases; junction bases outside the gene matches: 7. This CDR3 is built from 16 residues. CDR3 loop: CASSLAITGGVGELFF. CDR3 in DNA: TGCGCCAGCAGCTTGGCCATAACAGGGGGCGTCGGGGAGCTGTTTTTT.

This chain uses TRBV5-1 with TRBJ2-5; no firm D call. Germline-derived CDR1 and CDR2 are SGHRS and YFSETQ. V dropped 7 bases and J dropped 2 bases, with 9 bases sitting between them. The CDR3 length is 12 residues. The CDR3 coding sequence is TGCGCCAGCGTGGGCTCTCAAGAGACCCAGTACTTC. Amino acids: CASVGSQETQYF.

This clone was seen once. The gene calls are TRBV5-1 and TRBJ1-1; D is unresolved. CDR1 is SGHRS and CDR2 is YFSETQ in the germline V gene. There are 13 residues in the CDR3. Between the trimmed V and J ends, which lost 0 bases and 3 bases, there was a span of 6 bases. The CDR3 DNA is TGCGCCAGCAGCTTGGACAGCTACACTGAAGCTTTCTTT. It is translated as CASSLDSYTEAFF. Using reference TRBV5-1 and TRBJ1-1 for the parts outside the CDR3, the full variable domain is KAGVTQTPRYLIKTRGQQVTLSCSPISGHRSVSWYQQTPGQGLQFLFEYFSETQRNKGNFPGRFSGRQFSNSRSEMNVSTLELGDSALYLCASSLDSYTEAFFGQGTRLTVV.

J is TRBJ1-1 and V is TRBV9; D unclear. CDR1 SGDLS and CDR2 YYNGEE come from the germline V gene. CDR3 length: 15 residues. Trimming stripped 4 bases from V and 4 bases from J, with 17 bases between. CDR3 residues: CASSPQVVRGTEAFF. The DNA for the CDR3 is TGTGCCAGCAGCCCCCAGGTTGTGCGTGGCACTGAAGCTTTCTTT. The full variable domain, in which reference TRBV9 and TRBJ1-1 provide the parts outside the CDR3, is DSGVTQTPKHLITATGQRVTLRCSPRSGDLSVYWYQQSLDQGLQFLIQYYNGEERAKGNILERFSAQQFPDLHSELNLSSLELGDSALYFCASSPQVVRGTEAFFGQGTRLTVV.

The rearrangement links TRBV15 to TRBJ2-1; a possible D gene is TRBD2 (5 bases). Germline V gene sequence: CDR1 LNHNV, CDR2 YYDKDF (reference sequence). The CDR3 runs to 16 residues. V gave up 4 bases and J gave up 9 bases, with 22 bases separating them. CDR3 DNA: TGTGCCACCAGCACCCCGGGAAGAGCCACCGTAGGTGAGCAGTTCTTC. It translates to CATSTPGRATVGEQFF.

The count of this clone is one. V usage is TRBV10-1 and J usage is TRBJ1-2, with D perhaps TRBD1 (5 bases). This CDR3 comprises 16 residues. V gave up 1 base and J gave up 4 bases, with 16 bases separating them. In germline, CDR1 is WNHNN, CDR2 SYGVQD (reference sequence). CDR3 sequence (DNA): TGCGCCAGCAGTGAGTGCGGCCCCCGGGGGACCTATGGCTACACCTTC. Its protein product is CASSECGPRGTYGYTF.

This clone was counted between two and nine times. The CDR3, as DNA: TGCAGCGTCCGGGACCAGGGGTGGACCGGGGAGCTGTTTTTT. As protein: CSVRDQGWTGELFF. This chain joins TRBV29-1 and TRBJ2-2; possible D gene TRBD1, 6 bases. The CDR3 is 14 residues long. The germline V gene has CDR1 SQVTM and CDR2 ANQGSEA. Trimming removed 6 bases from V and 5 bases from J, with 16 bases in between.

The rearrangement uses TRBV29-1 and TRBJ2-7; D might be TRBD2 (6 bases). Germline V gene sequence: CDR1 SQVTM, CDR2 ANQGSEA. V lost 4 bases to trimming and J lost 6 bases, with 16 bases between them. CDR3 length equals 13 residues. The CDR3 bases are TGCAGCGTTGGAGTCAGGGAGGTGGGCGAGCAGTACTTC. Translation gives CSVGVREVGEQYF.

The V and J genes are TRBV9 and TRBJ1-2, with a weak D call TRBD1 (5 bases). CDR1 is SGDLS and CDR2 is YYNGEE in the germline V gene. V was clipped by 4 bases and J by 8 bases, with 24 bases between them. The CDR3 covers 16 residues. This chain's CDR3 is CASSLSADKSSGGYTF. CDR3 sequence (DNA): TGTGCCAGCAGCCTTAGTGCGGACAAGAGCTCGGGCGGCTACACCTTC.

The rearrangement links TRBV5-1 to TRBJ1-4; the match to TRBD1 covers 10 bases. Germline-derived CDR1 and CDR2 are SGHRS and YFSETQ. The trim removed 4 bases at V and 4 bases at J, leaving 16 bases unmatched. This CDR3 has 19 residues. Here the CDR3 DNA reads TGCGCCAGCAGCCCGGAGGGTCGAGACAGGGGGCTTGGTAATGAAAAACTGTTTTTT. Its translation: CASSPEGRDRGLGNEKLFF.

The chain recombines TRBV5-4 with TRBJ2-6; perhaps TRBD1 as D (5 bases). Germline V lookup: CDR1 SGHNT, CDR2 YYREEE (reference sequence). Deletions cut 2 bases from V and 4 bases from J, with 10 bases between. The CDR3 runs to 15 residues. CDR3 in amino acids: CASSFPGPGANVLTF. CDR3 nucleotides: TGTGCCAGCAGCTTTCCAGGGCCCGGGGCCAACGTCCTGACTTTC.

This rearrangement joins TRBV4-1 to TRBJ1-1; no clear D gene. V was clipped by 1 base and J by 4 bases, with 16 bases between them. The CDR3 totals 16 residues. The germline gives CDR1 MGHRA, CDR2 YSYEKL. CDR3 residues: CASSQGLARAGTEAFF. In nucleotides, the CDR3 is TGCGCCAGCAGCCAAGGGTTGGCGAGGGCTGGCACTGAAGCTTTCTTT.

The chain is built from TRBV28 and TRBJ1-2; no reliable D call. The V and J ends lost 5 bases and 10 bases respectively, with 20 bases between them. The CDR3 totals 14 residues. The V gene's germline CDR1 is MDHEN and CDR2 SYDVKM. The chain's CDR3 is CASSQFGGRGVYTF. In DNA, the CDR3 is TGTGCCAGCAGTCAATTCGGCGGGCGGGGAGTCTACACCTTC.

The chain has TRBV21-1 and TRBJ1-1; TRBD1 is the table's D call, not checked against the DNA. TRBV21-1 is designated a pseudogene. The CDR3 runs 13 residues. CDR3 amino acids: CASSETGFTEAFF. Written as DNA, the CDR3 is TGTGCCAGCAGCGAAACAGGGTTCACTGAAGCTTTCTTT.

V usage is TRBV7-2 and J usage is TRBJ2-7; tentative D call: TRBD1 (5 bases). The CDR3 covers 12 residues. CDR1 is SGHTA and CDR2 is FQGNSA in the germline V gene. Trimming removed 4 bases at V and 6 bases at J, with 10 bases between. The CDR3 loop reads CASSSGMVEQYF. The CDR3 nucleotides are TGTGCCAGCAGCTCAGGGATGGTCGAGCAGTACTTC.

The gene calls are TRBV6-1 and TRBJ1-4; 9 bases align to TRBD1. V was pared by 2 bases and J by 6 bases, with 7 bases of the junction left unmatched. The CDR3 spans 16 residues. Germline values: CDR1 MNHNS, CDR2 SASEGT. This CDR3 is CASSERWGQGYEKLFF. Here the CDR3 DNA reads TGTGCCAGCAGTGAACGCTGGGGACAGGGTTATGAAAAACTGTTTTTT.

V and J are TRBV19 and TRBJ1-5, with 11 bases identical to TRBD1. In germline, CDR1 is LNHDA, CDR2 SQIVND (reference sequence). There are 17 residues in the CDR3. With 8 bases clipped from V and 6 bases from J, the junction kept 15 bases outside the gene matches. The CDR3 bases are TGTGCCAGTCTTCCACGGACAGGGGGCCATGTAGGTCAGCCCCAGCATTTT. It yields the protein CASLPRTGGHVGQPQHF.

The CDR3 DNA is TGTGCCAGCAGCCCTCCGGGGTTGAGTAATTCACCCCTCCACTTT. Amino acids: CASSPPGLSNSPLHF. This rearrangement joins TRBV4-2 to TRBJ1-6; D gene uncertain. Trimming shortened V by 4 bases and J by 6 bases, and 13 bases separated the two germline ends. Germline CDR1 reads LGHNA; CDR2 reads YNFKEQ. The CDR3 runs 15 residues.

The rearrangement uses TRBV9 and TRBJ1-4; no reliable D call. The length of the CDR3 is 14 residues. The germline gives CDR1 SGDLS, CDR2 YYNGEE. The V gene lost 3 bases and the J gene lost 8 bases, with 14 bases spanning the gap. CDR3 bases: TGTGCCAGCAGCGCCACATCTGGCAGGGAAAAACTGTTTTTT. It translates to CASSATSGREKLFF.

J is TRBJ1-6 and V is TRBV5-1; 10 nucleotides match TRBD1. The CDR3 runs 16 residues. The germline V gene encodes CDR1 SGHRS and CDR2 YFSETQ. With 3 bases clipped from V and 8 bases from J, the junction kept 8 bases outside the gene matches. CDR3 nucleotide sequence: TGCGCCAGCAGCTCGGGACAGGGGAAGGCGGATTCACCCCTCCACTTT. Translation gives CASSSGQGKADSPLHF.

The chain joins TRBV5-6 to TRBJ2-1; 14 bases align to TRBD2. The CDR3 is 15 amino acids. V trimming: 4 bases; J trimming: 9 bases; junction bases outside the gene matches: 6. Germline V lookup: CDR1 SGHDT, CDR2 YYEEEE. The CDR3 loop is CASSHGGLAGVEQFF. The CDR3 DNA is TGTGCCAGCAGCCACGGGGGACTAGCGGGGGTTGAGCAGTTCTTC.

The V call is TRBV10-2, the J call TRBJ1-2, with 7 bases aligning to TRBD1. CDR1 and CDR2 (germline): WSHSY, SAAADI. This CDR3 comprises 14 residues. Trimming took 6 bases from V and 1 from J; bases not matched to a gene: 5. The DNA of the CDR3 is TGCGCCAGCAGCCGGGACAGTTATAACTATGGCTACACCTTC. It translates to CASSRDSYNYGYTF.

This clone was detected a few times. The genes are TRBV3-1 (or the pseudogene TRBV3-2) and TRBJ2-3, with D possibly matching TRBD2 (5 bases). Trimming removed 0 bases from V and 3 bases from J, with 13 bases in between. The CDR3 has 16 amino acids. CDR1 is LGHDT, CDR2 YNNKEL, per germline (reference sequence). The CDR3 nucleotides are TGTGCCAGCAGCCAAGATATAACAGCGGCTACAGATACGCAGTATTTT. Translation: CASSQDITAATDTQYF.

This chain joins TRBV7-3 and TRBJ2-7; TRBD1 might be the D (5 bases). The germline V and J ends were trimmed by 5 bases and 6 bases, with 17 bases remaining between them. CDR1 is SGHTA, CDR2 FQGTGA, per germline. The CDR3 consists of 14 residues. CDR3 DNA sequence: TGTGCCAGCAGCAATATTCGGCTTAGGGGCGAGCAGTACGTC. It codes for CASSNIRLRGEQYV.

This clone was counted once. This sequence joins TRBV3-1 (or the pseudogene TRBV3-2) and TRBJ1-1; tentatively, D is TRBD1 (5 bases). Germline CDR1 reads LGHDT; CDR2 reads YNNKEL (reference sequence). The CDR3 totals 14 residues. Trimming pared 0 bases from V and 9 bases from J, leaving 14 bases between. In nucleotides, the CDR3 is TGTGCCAGCAGCCAAGATACGGCAGGGCTGCAAGCTTTCTTT. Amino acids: CASSQDTAGLQAFF.

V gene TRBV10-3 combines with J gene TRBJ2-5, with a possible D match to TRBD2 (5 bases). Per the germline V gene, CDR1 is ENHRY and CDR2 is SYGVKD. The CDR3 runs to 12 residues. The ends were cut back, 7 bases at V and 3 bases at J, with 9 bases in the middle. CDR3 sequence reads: CAIMGDEETQYF. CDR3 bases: TGTGCCATCATGGGAGATGAAGAGACCCAGTACTTC.

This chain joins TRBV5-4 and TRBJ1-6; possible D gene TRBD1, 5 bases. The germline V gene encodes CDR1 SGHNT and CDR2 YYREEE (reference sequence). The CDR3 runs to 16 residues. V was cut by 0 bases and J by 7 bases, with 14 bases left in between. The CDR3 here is CASSLAQGGANSPLHF. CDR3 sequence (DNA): TGTGCCAGCAGCTTGGCTCAGGGTGGGGCAAATTCACCCCTCCACTTT.

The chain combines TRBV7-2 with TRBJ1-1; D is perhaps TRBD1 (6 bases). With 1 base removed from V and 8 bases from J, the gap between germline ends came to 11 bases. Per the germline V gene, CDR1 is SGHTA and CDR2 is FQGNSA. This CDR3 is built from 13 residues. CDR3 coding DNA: TGTGCCAGCAGCTTAGGGGGCACAGGGGAAGCTTTCTTT. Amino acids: CASSLGGTGEAFF.

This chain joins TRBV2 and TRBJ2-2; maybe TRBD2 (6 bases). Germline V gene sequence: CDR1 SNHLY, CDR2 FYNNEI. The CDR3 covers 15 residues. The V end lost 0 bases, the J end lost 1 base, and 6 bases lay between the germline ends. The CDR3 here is CASSEASGNTGELFF. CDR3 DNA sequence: TGTGCCAGCAGTGAAGCTAGCGGGAACACCGGGGAGCTGTTTTTT.